These 15 T cell receptor beta chains originate from one sample sequenced in a study of response to subunit inactivated influenza vaccine. Using its own MiXCR run on the RT-PCR reads, TCRdb lists one record per CDR3 protein. The repertoire holds 150,000 to 200,000 distinct CDR3 sequences, with approximately 12% as singletons. These same data were also listed under a study on T cells expressing NK-cell markers. In that study: What made the TCR beta cDNA was 5'RACE template switching with UMIs.

The input for sequencing was CD8+ T cells sorted from PBMCs, taken 11 to 12 days after vaccination. Source of these receptors: a man over 45 who received an inactivated influenza vaccine.

The chain is built from TRBV11-2 and TRBJ2-1; D gene ambiguous. The germline V gene has CDR1 SGHAT and CDR2 FQNNGV. The V gene lost 3 bases and the J gene lost 6 bases, with 18 bases spanning the gap. The CDR3 is made up of 16 amino acids. The CDR3 bases are TGTGCCAGCAGCTTGGAAGGAGTACTGGCGCGCAATGAGCAGTTCTTC. It codes for CASSLEGVLARNEQFF.

This rearrangement joins TRBV20-1 to TRBJ2-7, with D possibly matching TRBD1 (5 bases). The CDR3 sequence is 13 residues long. The V and J ends lost 2 bases and 5 bases respectively, with 13 bases between them. CDR1 is DFQATT, CDR2 SNEGSKA, per germline (reference sequence). The CDR3 loop reads CSARQGYVDEQYF. In nucleotides, the CDR3 is TGCAGTGCTAGACAGGGATACGTCGACGAGCAGTACTTC.

As for this clonotype: One end of the junction fails to match germline, which may point to a read error. The chain employs TRBV7-3 and TRBJ2-7, with D perhaps TRBD2 (6 bases). From germline, CDR1 is SGHTA and CDR2 FQGTGA. This CDR3 has 15 amino acids. The DNA for the CDR3 is TGTGCCGGCAGCTTAGGCCCGGGAGAAGGATACGAGCAGTACTTC. Its protein is CAGSLGPGEGYEQYF. The full variable domain, completed using reference TRBV7-3 and TRBJ2-7, is GAGVSQTPSNKVTEKGKYVELRCDPISGHTALYWYRQSLGQGPEFLIYFQGTGAADDSGLPNDRFFAVRPEGSVSTLKIQRTERGDSAVYLCAGSLGPGEGYEQYFGPGTRLTVT.

This clonotype was observed a handful of times. The chain combines TRBV7-9 with TRBJ2-5, with D tentatively TRBD1 (6 bases). The V end was cut by 5 bases, the J end by 2 bases, with 12 bases between. Germline V gene lookup returns CDR1 SEHNR and CDR2 FQNEAQ (reference sequence). This CDR3 is built from 14 residues. CDR3: CASSQDRSQETQYF. CDR3 nucleotides: TGTGCCAGCAGCCAAGACAGGTCTCAAGAGACCCAGTACTTC. The whole variable domain, filled in from reference TRBV7-9 and TRBJ2-5, reads DTGVSQNPRHKITKRGQNVTFRCDPISEHNRLYWYRQTLGQGPEFLTYFQNEAQLEKSRLLSDRFSAERPKGSFSTLEIQRTEQGDSAMYLCASSQDRSQETQYFGPGTRLLVL.

The CDR3 coding sequence is TGTGCCACCTTAAGGGACAGCCCCTCGAACACCGGGGAGCTGTTTTTT. Its translation is CATLRDSPSNTGELFF. The J gene is TRBJ2-2, the V gene TRBV28; TRBD1 matches 7 bases. The CDR3 loop spans 16 amino acids. CDR1 is MDHEN and CDR2 is SYDVKM in the germline V gene. V trimming: 10 bases; J trimming: 0 bases; junction bases outside the gene matches: 11.

CDR3 nucleotides: TGCGCCAGCAGCCAAGATGGGGGGCCCAAAAACATTCAGTACTTC. Its protein is CASSQDGGPKNIQYF. The rearrangement uses TRBV4-1 and TRBJ2-4; D is tentatively TRBD1 or TRBD2 (6 bases each). This CDR3 region has 15 residues. V was clipped by 0 bases and J by 2 bases, with 8 bases between them. Looked up from germline, CDR1 is MGHRA and CDR2 is YSYEKL.

This clonotype was seen only a few times. The genes are TRBV28 and TRBJ2-5; 7 positions agree with TRBD2. This CDR3 has 15 amino acids. V was pared by 6 bases and J by 4 bases, with 11 bases of the junction left unmatched. The germline V gene has CDR1 MDHEN and CDR2 SYDVKM. The DNA of the CDR3 is TGTGCCAGCAGCCCTTTCCGGGCGGGAGCAGAGACCCAGTACTTC. The encoded protein is CASSPFRAGAETQYF.

At least ten counts were recorded for this clonotype. The chain couples TRBV29-1 to TRBJ2-1, with 8 bases identical to TRBD1. Germline V gene data show CDR1 as SQVTM and CDR2 as ANQGSEA. The CDR3 contains 15 residues. The J segment lost 0 bases and the V segment lost 3 bases, leaving 4 bases of the junction unmatched. The DNA for the CDR3 is TGCAGCGTTGAGCCAGGGGGCAGCTCCTACAATGAGCAGTTCTTC. This codes for CSVEPGGSSYNEQFF.

The chain joins TRBV28 to TRBJ2-5, with D hard to call. Trimming took 6 bases from V and 2 from J, leaving 10 bases between them. The CDR3 is made up of 13 amino acids. Germline assignment: CDR1 MDHEN and CDR2 SYDVKM. The CDR3 is CASRAVGQETQYF. The DNA for the CDR3 is TGTGCCAGCAGGGCTGTGGGTCAAGAGACCCAGTACTTC.

DNA for the CDR3: TGTGCCAGCAGTTACTCGTCCGGGACAGGGCAGACCGGGGAGCTGTTTTTT. Encoded protein: CASSYSSGTGQTGELFF. This chain connects TRBV6-5 to TRBJ2-2, with TRBD1 matching 9 bases. Per the germline V gene, CDR1 is MNHEY and CDR2 is SVGAGI. CDR3 size: 17 residues. V was pared by 0 bases and J by 5 bases, with 7 bases of the junction left unmatched.

This clonotype was seen more than once but under ten times. The CDR3 protein is CSARPGSANEQFF. The CDR3 DNA reads TGCAGTGCTAGACCAGGATCAGCAAATGAGCAGTTCTTC. This sequence joins TRBV20-1 and TRBJ2-1; D remains ambiguous. Germline assignment: CDR1 DFQATT and CDR2 SNEGSKA (reference sequence). With 2 bases removed from V and 7 bases from J, the gap between germline ends came to 12 bases. The CDR3 extends over 13 amino acids.

This chain connects TRBV2 to TRBJ1-1; D is unresolved. CDR3 length: 14 residues. The V end was cut by 4 bases, the J end by 6 bases, with 15 bases between. Germline V gives CDR1 SNHLY, CDR2 FYNNEI. The CDR3 spells CASSAGRGFAEAFF. The CDR3 DNA sequence: TGTGCCAGCAGTGCCGGTCGGGGTTTCGCTGAAGCTTTCTTT.

This clonotype appeared a few times. J is TRBJ2-3 and V is TRBV6-5, with a possible D match to TRBD2 (6 bases). The CDR3 sequence is 12 residues long. Deletions cut 3 bases from V and 8 bases from J, with 9 bases between. Germline CDR1 and CDR2: MNHEY and SVGAGI. DNA of the CDR3: TGTGCCAGCAGTTATCGGGGAGGTACGCAGTATTTT. It specifies CASSYRGGTQYF.

This clonotype was counted at least ten times. V and J are TRBV27 and TRBJ2-5; TRBD1 might be the D (5 bases). The V gene's germline CDR1 is MNHEY and CDR2 SMNVEV (reference sequence). The length of the CDR3 is 15 residues. Trimming left V 3 bases short and J 4 bases short, with 15 bases between. The CDR3 region has the DNA TGTGCCAGCAGTTTCGGGCAGGGTAGGAGAGAGACCCAGTACTTC. Translation gives CASSFGQGRRETQYF.

The chain is built from TRBV11-2 and TRBJ2-1; TRBD1 or TRBD2 may be the D gene (6 bases each). The CDR3 covers 12 residues. Between the trimmed V and J ends, which lost 5 bases and 5 bases, there was a span of 7 bases. Germline V gene lookup returns CDR1 SGHAT and CDR2 FQNNGV. CDR3 in DNA: TGTGCCAGCAGCCGGGGGCACAATGAGCAGTTCTTC. It is translated as CASSRGHNEQFF.